The sample holds one count of the clone carrying this TCR beta chain. Its antigen is unknown. TCRdb keeps only in-frame clones here, not all; method: immunoSEQ multiplex PCR. The sample has 100,000 to 150,000 clones, about 89% seen once. The germline gives CDR1 SGHAT, CDR2 FQNNGV. This CDR3 has 15 amino acids. V shed 4 bases, J shed 3 bases, and the junction held 3 bases outside the gene matches. The source of the sample is a study of T cell responses to AZD1222 COVID-19 vaccine. Background on the study: Pooling covered second doses at about 4 or about 12 weeks. Points from the study as a whole: Most donors were white British and more were female, and clonal diversity was possibly underestimated.

This sequence joins TRBV11-2 and TRBJ1-6, with 7 bases lining up with TRBD1. Sample: peripheral blood, taken on day 0 of AZD1222 vaccination. This TCR was sampled from an adult in good health. The CDR3 coding sequence is TGTGCCAGCAGCTCAGACAGGGTCTATAATTCACCCCTCCACTTT. This codes for CASSSDRVYNSPLHF.